A selection of T cell receptor beta chains follows, all from one sample in a study of T-cell reconstitution after alpha-beta-depleted transplantation in children. TCRdb independently ran MiXCR on the PCR reads; one entry per CDR3 protein. The sample has 400,000 to 550,000 distinct CDR3 sequences, 8% to 11% seen once; the top ten hold about 2%. The sequencing here drew on PBMCs, taken before TCRalphabeta/CD19-depleted stem cell transplant. The receptors originated from a child aged 2 to 15 with inherited bone marrow failure, due to receive a stem cell transplant. Each CDR3 is given with its conserved first and last residue. The D gene is left open where the match is weak. The size entry is marked missing in some rows and otherwise reads once, few, many or a size class.

CDR3aa: CASSVDAGRADTQYF; CDR3nt: TGTGCCAGCAGCGTAGATGCGGGACGGGCAGATACGCAGTATTTT; d_gene: NA; v_gene: TRBV9; j_gene: TRBJ2-3; abundance: few
CDR3aa: CASSQPAGLPYNEQFF; CDR3nt: TGTGCCAGCAGTCAACCAGCGGGCCTCCCCTACAATGAGCAGTTCTTC; d_gene: NA; v_gene: TRBV6-2/TRBV6-3; j_gene: TRBJ2-1; abundance: NA
CDR3aa: CAISLAGGARYNEQFF; CDR3nt: TGTGCCATCAGTTTAGCGGGAGGGGCCAGGTACAATGAGCAGTTCTTC; d_gene: TRBD2; v_gene: TRBV10-3; j_gene: TRBJ2-1; abundance: many
CDR3aa: CASSTLRRGNYEQYF; CDR3nt: TGTGCCAGCAGCACACTCCGGCGGGGCAACTACGAGCAGTACTTC; d_gene: NA; v_gene: TRBV7-2; j_gene: TRBJ2-7; abundance: many
CDR3aa: CASSPQSRDSYQPQHF; CDR3nt: TGTGCCAGCAGCCCCCAGTCCCGGGACAGTTATCAGCCCCAGCATTTT; d_gene: TRBD1; v_gene: TRBV7-2; j_gene: TRBJ1-5; abundance: many
CDR3aa: CASSQETPNSYNEQFF; CDR3nt: TGCGCCAGCAGCCAAGAGACCCCCAACTCCTACAATGAGCAGTTCTTC; d_gene: NA; v_gene: TRBV4-3; j_gene: TRBJ2-1; abundance: many
CDR3aa: CASSQVVGVIGGNTEAFF; CDR3nt: TGCGCCAGCAGCCAAGTAGTGGGAGTCATTGGGGGGAACACTGAAGCTTTCTTT; d_gene: NA; v_gene: TRBV4-3; j_gene: TRBJ1-1; abundance: many
CDR3aa: CASSLSGSYDTQYF; CDR3nt: TGTGCCAGCAGTCTTAGCGGGAGTTATGATACGCAGTATTTT; d_gene: TRBD2; v_gene: TRBV7-2; j_gene: TRBJ2-3; abundance: many
CDR3aa: CASSEFLGLGDGEQFF; CDR3nt: TGCGCCAGCAGTGAGTTTCTGGGACTAGGAGACGGTGAGCAGTTCTTC; d_gene: TRBD2; v_gene: TRBV10-2; j_gene: TRBJ2-1; abundance: many
CDR3aa: CASSITVNTEAFF; CDR3nt: TGTGCCAGTAGTATTACGGTGAACACTGAAGCTTTCTTT; d_gene: NA; v_gene: TRBV19; j_gene: TRBJ1-1; abundance: NA
CDR3aa: CASSQLYSTGGASPLHF; CDR3nt: TGCGCCAGCAGCCAACTCTACTCTACAGGGGGCGCATCACCCCTCCACTTT; d_gene: TRBD1; v_gene: TRBV4-3; j_gene: TRBJ1-6; abundance: few
CDR3aa: CASSLGLGAAYNEQFF; CDR3nt: TGCGCCAGCAGCTTGGGGCTCGGCGCGGCCTACAATGAGCAGTTCTTC; d_gene: NA; v_gene: TRBV5-1; j_gene: TRBJ2-1; abundance: NA
CDR3aa: CASSTALYEQYF; CDR3nt: TGTGCCAGCAGCACGGCCCTCTACGAGCAGTACTTC; d_gene: NA; v_gene: TRBV2; j_gene: TRBJ2-7; abundance: many
CDR3aa: CASNIGTGVTYEQYF; CDR3nt: TGTGCCAGCAACATAGGGACAGGGGTCACCTACGAGCAGTACTTC; d_gene: TRBD1; v_gene: TRBV25-1; j_gene: TRBJ2-7; abundance: many
CDR3aa: CASSDREETQYF; CDR3nt: TGTGCCAGCAGTGACAGGGAGGAGACCCAGTACTTC; d_gene: NA; v_gene: TRBV2; j_gene: TRBJ2-5; abundance: many
CDR3aa: CSGAGLAGLNTDTQYF; CDR3nt: TGCAGCGGCGCGGGGCTAGCGGGACTTAACACAGATACGCAGTATTTT; d_gene: TRBD2; v_gene: TRBV29-1; j_gene: TRBJ2-3; abundance: many
CDR3aa: CASSLERGAPYEQYF; CDR3nt: TGTGCCAGCAGCTTAGAACGGGGGGCCCCCTACGAGCAGTACTTC; d_gene: NA; v_gene: TRBV11-2; j_gene: TRBJ2-7; abundance: many
CDR3aa: CSARAASDTQYF; CDR3nt: TGCAGTGCTAGGGCAGCTTCCGATACGCAGTATTTT; d_gene: NA; v_gene: TRBV20-1; j_gene: TRBJ2-3; abundance: many
CDR3aa: CSARVLVPGDEQYF; CDR3nt: TGCAGTGCTAGAGTTTTAGTACCCGGGGACGAGCAGTACTTC; d_gene: NA; v_gene: TRBV20-1; j_gene: TRBJ2-7; abundance: NA
CDR3aa: CASSYTDSYNEQFF; CDR3nt: TGTGCCAGCAGTTACACGGACAGCTACAATGAGCAGTTCTTC; d_gene: NA; v_gene: TRBV6-2/TRBV6-3; j_gene: TRBJ2-1; abundance: many
CDR3aa: CASSRHRGTEPVEQYF; CDR3nt: TGCGCCAGCAGCCGTCATAGGGGGACAGAGCCTGTAGAGCAGTACTTC; d_gene: TRBD1; v_gene: TRBV4-3; j_gene: TRBJ2-7; abundance: many
CDR3aa: CASSQGPVRYNEKLFF; CDR3nt: TGCGCCAGCAGCCAAGGACCCGTACGGTATAATGAAAAACTGTTTTTT; d_gene: NA; v_gene: TRBV4-3; j_gene: TRBJ1-4; abundance: many
CDR3aa: CASSLEGPEQFF; CDR3nt: TGTGCCAGCAGCTTAGAGGGCCCAGAGCAGTTCTTC; d_gene: NA; v_gene: TRBV7-9; j_gene: TRBJ2-1; abundance: many
CDR3aa: CASSLVEQETQYF; CDR3nt: TGTGCCAGCAGTTTAGTGGAGCAAGAGACCCAGTACTTC; d_gene: NA; v_gene: TRBV12-3/TRBV12-4; j_gene: TRBJ2-5; abundance: many